The rows below give T cell receptor beta chains drawn from one sample of a study of graft-versus-host responses after intestinal transplantation. The repertoire was sequenced with immunoSEQ multiplex PCR; TCRdb's copy has only in-frame clones and lacks some. The data hold some 130,000 clones, with approximately 92% observed a single time. Antigens for these TCRs are unknown. Sample: unstimulated CD4+ T cells sorted from spleen or lymph node cells, taken before intestinal transplant. These receptors originate from a human donor who received an intestinal transplant. Both conserved end residues are part of each CDR3. A D gene is named only where the DNA matches it firmly. Expanded clones get a size class; other rows say once, few or many, or leave the size out.

D gene	clone size	V gene	J gene	CDR3 DNA	CDR3 protein
NA	NA	TRBV6-1	TRBJ2-3	TGTGCCAGCAGTGATTTGTTCACAGATACGCAGTATTTT	CASSDLFTDTQYF
TRBD2	NA	TRBV28	TRBJ2-3	TGTGCCAGCAGTTCCTTGAGCGGGAGGGCCCTAGATACGCAGTATTTT	CASSSLSGRALDTQYF
NA	NA	TRBV5-1	TRBJ2-3	TGCGCCAGCAGCTTGCCGGCAGGGGGCACAGATACGCAGTATTTT	CASSLPAGGTDTQYF
NA	NA	TRBV5-1	TRBJ2-5	TGCGCCAGCAGCTTGGGTACAGGTGGCCAAGAGACCCAGTACTTC	CASSLGTGGQETQYF
NA	NA	TRBV5-4	TRBJ2-5	TGTGCCAGCAACTTGGGGAGCCAAGAGACCCAGTACTTC	CASNLGSQETQYF
TRBD2	NA	TRBV27	TRBJ2-3	TGTGCCAGCAGTTTCGGACTAGCGGGAGGGATGTTAGCGCAGTATTTT	CASSFGLAGGMLAQYF
NA	NA	TRBV15	TRBJ2-5	TGTGCCACCAATAACGGCGGGACTGGGGTTTGGGAGACCCAGTACTTC	CATNNGGTGVWETQYF
NA	once	TRBV6-1	TRBJ1-4	TGTGCCAGCAGTGCCAGGGGTGGAGAAAAACTGTTTTTT	CASSARGGEKLFF
NA	NA	TRBV4-1	TRBJ1-3	TGCGCCAGCAGCCAAGATCGCTTAAGTATCCGGGATCACTCTGGAAACACCATATATTTT	CASSQDRLSIRDHSGNTIYF
NA	NA	TRBV29-1	TRBJ1-1	TGCAGCGTCTGGGGGGGGAGATCCACTGAAGCTTTCTTT	CSVWGGRSTEAFF
NA	NA	TRBV21-1	TRBJ1-1	TGTGCCAGCAGCAAAGGTGGGGAGAGGGGCTTAAACACTGAAGCTTTCTTT	CASSKGGERGLNTEAFF
TRBD1	NA	TRBV11-2	TRBJ2-7	TGTGCCAGCAGCTTAGTCCTGGGACAGGGCTCCTACGAGCAGTACTTC	CASSLVLGQGSYEQYF
NA	few	TRBV20-1	TRBJ1-1	TGCAGTGCTAGGATCCAAGAAGCTTTCTTT	CSARIQEAFF
NA	NA	TRBV7-3	TRBJ2-3	TGTGCCAGCAGCCAAGAGGGCGGGGCAGATACGCAGTATTTT	CASSQEGGADTQYF
NA	NA	TRBV5-1	TRBJ2-5	TGCGCCAGCAGCTTTGGTCCGAGTAATCGACAACAAGAGACCCAGTACTTC	CASSFGPSNRQQETQYF
TRBD1	NA	TRBV7-8	TRBJ1-1	TGTGCCAGCAGGCTTTGGACGGGGACAGGGGAGAACACTGAAGCTTTCTTT	CASRLWTGTGENTEAFF
NA	NA	TRBV5-1	TRBJ2-3	TGCGCCAGCACCAGGTTTCAGGATACGCAGTATTTT	CASTRFQDTQYF